The sequence of this T cell receptor (beta chain) was determined in a study of CD8 T cells in Susac syndrome. V lost 7 bases to trimming and J lost 5 bases; unmatched junction nucleotides: 9. The length of the CDR3 is 15 residues. CDR1 and CDR2 from the germline V gene are MNHEY and SMNVEV (reference sequence). Random-hexamer reverse transcription was applied to about 0.5 to 1 ug RNA. TCRdb re-derived calls from the immunoSEQ multiplex PCR reads in MiXCR, one entry per CDR3 protein. The table shows more than 100,000 distinct CDR3 sequences, with roughly 80% occurring only once. The chain has TRBV27 and TRBJ2-5; 11 positions agree with TRBD1. The receptor comes from a human donor with multiple sclerosis. The sequencing input was CD8+ T cells from PBMCs. The chain's CDR3 is CASNEGQGARETQYF. The DNA of the CDR3 is TGTGCCAGCAACGAAGGACAGGGGGCGAGGGAGACCCAGTACTTC.